The clone carrying this T cell receptor beta chain is a singleton in its sample. Its antigen remains unidentified. Samples with a second dose at about 4 or about 12 weeks were pooled together. This record comes from a study of T cell responses to AZD1222 COVID-19 vaccine. Regarding the study as a whole: It should be noted that donors were predominantly white British and more often female, and clonal diversity was possibly underestimated.

Some clones are missing from TCRdb's copy, which holds only in-frame ones; the method was immunoSEQ multiplex PCR. The sample shows 90,000 to 150,000 clones, 88% of them seen only once. V was clipped by 7 bases and J by 1 base, with 10 bases between them. There are 13 residues in the CDR3. Germline V gene data show CDR1 as LNHDA and CDR2 as SQIVND (reference sequence). The chain recombines TRBV19 with TRBJ1-1, with D uncertain. The input for sequencing was peripheral blood, taken 28 days after the second AZD1222 dose. This TCR was sampled from an adult who received the AZD1222 COVID-19 vaccine. CDR3 DNA sequence: TGTGCCAGTATTCGTTCATCGAACACTGAAGCTTTCTTT. This encodes CASIRSSNTEAFF.